The 29 T cell receptor beta chains in this list originate from one sample, sequenced in a study of blood T cell repertoires in COVID-19. TCRdb's table, derived via immunoSEQ multiplex PCR, lists solely in-frame clones and lacks some. The data contain more than 150,000 clones, about four fifths of them singletons. Sequenced material: peripheral blood. These receptor sequences come from a woman older than 75 with COVID-19, enrolled during active disease.

V gene TRBV24-1 combines with J gene TRBJ2-3, with D tentatively TRBD2 (6 bases). CDR3 length: 16 residues. The germline gives CDR1 KGHDR, CDR2 SFDVKD. Trimming left V 3 bases short and J 1 base short, with 13 bases between. CDR3 DNA: TGTGCCACCAGTGATCGCGGGGCGGAGGGCACAGATACGCAGTATTTT. Protein sequence: CATSDRGAEGTDTQYF.

This chain connects TRBV7-2 to TRBJ1-2, with D uncertain. Trimming took off 0 bases at V and 3 bases at J, with 5 bases between the two ends. The CDR3 runs to 13 residues. Germline values: CDR1 SGHTA, CDR2 FQGNSA. CDR3 nucleotide sequence: TGTGCCAGCAGCTTAGCGCCGGACTATGGCTACACCTTC. It codes for CASSLAPDYGYTF.

The rearrangement uses TRBV7-6 and TRBJ2-7; 7 bases map to TRBD2. In germline, CDR1 is SGHVS, CDR2 FNYEAQ. CDR3 length equals 14 residues. Trimming took 5 bases from V and 1 from J; bases not matched to a gene: 5. The CDR3 nucleotides read TGTGCCAGCAGCCCGACGGGGGGTTCCTACGAGCAGTACTTC. It encodes CASSPTGGSYEQYF.

The rearrangement joins TRBV19 to TRBJ2-1; 7 bases are a match to TRBD1. Trimming cost V 8 bases and J 9 bases; bases outside gene matches: 10. Germline CDR1 is LNHDA and CDR2 is SQIVND (reference sequence). The CDR3 length is 13 residues. CDR3: CASATGEWGEQFF. The CDR3 nucleotides read TGTGCCAGTGCCACAGGGGAATGGGGTGAGCAGTTCTTC.

This chain connects TRBV7-8 to TRBJ2-7; D may be TRBD2 (5 bases). Germline loops: CDR1 SGHVS, CDR2 FQNEAQ. Trimming shortened V by 3 bases and J by 5 bases, and 17 bases separated the two germline ends. The CDR3 contains 15 residues. CDR3 in DNA: TGTGCCAGCAGCTTGATCCCGGGAACCGGGAACGAGCAGTACTTC. The encoded protein is CASSLIPGTGNEQYF.

The CDR3 bases are TGTGCCAGCAGCCAAGTCGTACAGCCCTACAATGAGCAGTTCTTC. Encoded protein: CASSQVVQPYNEQFF. The chain uses TRBV3-1 (or the pseudogene TRBV3-2) and TRBJ2-1, with no clear D. The CDR3 totals 15 residues. In germline, CDR1 is LGHDT, CDR2 YNNKEL (reference sequence). V was cut by 1 base and J by 2 bases, with 9 bases left in between.

The CDR3 here is CASSLAEGGNTEAFF. CDR3 sequence (DNA): TGTGCCAGCAGCTTAGCCGAAGGGGGTAACACTGAAGCTTTCTTT. The gene calls are TRBV7-8 and TRBJ1-1, with D perhaps TRBD1 (6 bases). V shed 0 bases and J shed 2 bases, with 10 bases lying between them. The CDR3 loop spans 15 amino acids. In germline, CDR1 is SGHVS, CDR2 FQNEAQ. Full variable domain (outside the CDR3, taken from reference TRBV7-8 and TRBJ1-1): GAGVSQSPRYKVAKRGQDVALRCDPISGHVSLFWYQQALGQGPEFLTYFQNEAQLDKSGLPSDRFFAERPEGSVSTLKIQRTQQEDSAVYLCASSLAEGGNTEAFFGQGTRLTVV.

This clone was counted ten times or more. This chain joins TRBV2 and TRBJ2-7, with TRBD1 identical over 9 bases. Germline-derived CDR1 and CDR2 are SNHLY and FYNNEI. J gave up 3 bases and V 9 bases, and 9 bases lay outside the gene matches. This CDR3 has 14 amino acids. CDR3 protein: CARSYPGQGYEQYF. In DNA form, the CDR3 reads TGTGCCAGATCGTATCCGGGACAGGGCTACGAGCAGTACTTC.

The chain has TRBV2 and TRBJ2-1; no definite D call. V lost 5 bases and J 2 bases, leaving 13 bases between the germline ends. The CDR3 sequence is 15 residues long. Germline V lookup: CDR1 SNHLY, CDR2 FYNNEI. The CDR3, as DNA: TGTGCCAGCAGTTCGCGGAGCTATACCTACAATGAGCAGTTCTTC. It translates to CASSSRSYTYNEQFF.

The chain is built from TRBV28 and TRBJ2-1; D gene uncertain. Deletions cut 1 base from V and 0 bases from J, with 10 bases between. The germline gives CDR1 MDHEN, CDR2 SYDVKM. The CDR3 totals 16 residues. CDR3 nucleotides: TGTGCCAGCAGTTTATTTGGAGCAAGCTCCTACAATGAGCAGTTCTTC. It encodes CASSLFGASSYNEQFF.

This chain links TRBV7-9 with TRBJ1-2; D is perhaps TRBD1 (5 bases). V was cut by 6 bases and J by 4 bases, with 12 bases left in between. Germline values: CDR1 SEHNR, CDR2 FQNEAQ (reference sequence). The CDR3 consists of 13 residues. The DNA for the CDR3 is TGTGCCAGCAGTACTCGGGGGACCTATGGCTACACCTTC. It encodes CASSTRGTYGYTF.

This chain connects TRBV19 to TRBJ2-5; perhaps TRBD1 as D (5 bases). The germline V gene encodes CDR1 LNHDA and CDR2 SQIVND (reference sequence). V lost 5 bases, J lost 2 bases, and 15 bases lay in between. The CDR3 runs 15 residues. CDR3 nucleotides: TGTGCCAGTAGTGGGGCAGGGCAGCCTCAAGAGACCCAGTACTTC. Translation: CASSGAGQPQETQYF.

The chain employs TRBV7-9 and TRBJ1-2; D not resolved. Trimming pared 4 bases from V and 3 bases from J, leaving 6 bases between. Germline V gene data show CDR1 as SEHNR and CDR2 as FQNEAQ (reference sequence). The CDR3 runs to 12 residues. The CDR3 loop reads CASSSVYYGYTF. DNA for the CDR3: TGTGCCAGCAGCTCCGTCTACTATGGCTACACCTTC.

This clone showed up just once. This chain connects TRBV5-4 to TRBJ2-1, with D possibly matching TRBD2 (6 bases). V was cut by 5 bases and J by 2 bases, with 11 bases left in between. Germline-derived CDR1 and CDR2 are SGHNT and YYREEE (reference sequence). The CDR3 is 14 amino acids. The CDR3 is CASSLAVAYNEQFF. The CDR3 nucleotides read TGTGCCAGCAGTTTAGCGGTTGCCTACAATGAGCAGTTCTTC.

The CDR3 DNA is TGTGCCAGCAGCCCGTACAGGGGAACTGGGGCCAACGTCCTGACTTTC. Protein sequence: CASSPYRGTGANVLTF. This chain connects TRBV3-1 (or the pseudogene TRBV3-2) to TRBJ2-6, with 7 bases fitting TRBD1. The germline CDR1 and CDR2 sequences are LGHDT and YNNKEL (reference sequence). The CDR3 loop spans 16 amino acids. Losses at the gene ends were 4 bases for V and 2 bases for J; bases not matched to a gene: 5.

The gene calls are TRBV10-3 and TRBJ2-3; TRBD2 aligns across 10 bases. The CDR3 covers 15 residues. V lost 6 bases to trimming and J lost 0 bases; unmatched junction nucleotides: 3. Germline CDR1 reads ENHRY; CDR2 reads SYGVKD. The CDR3 DNA sequence: TGTGCCATCAGACTAGCGGGAACTAGCACAGATACGCAGTATTTT. Protein sequence: CAIRLAGTSTDTQYF.

The gene calls are TRBV5-1 and TRBJ1-1, with 10 bases lining up with TRBD1. Trimming removed 1 base from V and 3 bases from J; junction bases left unmatched: 3. Germline loops: CDR1 SGHRS, CDR2 YFSETQ. The CDR3 extends over 15 amino acids. Here the CDR3 reads CASSLFGQGDTEAFF. The CDR3, as DNA: TGCGCCAGCAGCTTGTTCGGACAGGGGGACACTGAAGCTTTCTTT.

The chain recombines TRBV19 with TRBJ1-2, with 9 bases aligning to TRBD1. Germline loops: CDR1 LNHDA, CDR2 SQIVND (reference sequence). CDR3 length: 15 residues. V lost 4 bases to trimming and J lost 2 bases; unmatched junction nucleotides: 5. CDR3: CASSKTGTGNYGYTF. The CDR3 bases are TGTGCCAGTAGTAAAACCGGGACAGGGAACTATGGCTACACCTTC.

This clone was seen just once. The DNA for the CDR3 is TGCGCCAGCAGTCCGTGGCTAGCGGGGGGGCTAGATACGCAGTATTTT. Translating gives CASSPWLAGGLDTQYF. The chain recombines TRBV5-1 with TRBJ2-3, with 12 bases that match TRBD2. The CDR3 extends over 16 amino acids. Trimming at V came to 5 bases and at J to 5 bases, leaving 9 bases not matched to a gene. CDR1 and CDR2 (germline): SGHRS, YFSETQ.

This clone was picked up a small number of times. The gene calls are TRBV7-9 and TRBJ2-7, with a possible D match to TRBD1 (6 bases). CDR3 length: 16 amino acids. V was trimmed by 5 bases and J by 4 bases, leaving 21 bases between them. CDR1 SEHNR and CDR2 FQNEAQ come from the germline V gene (reference sequence). The chain's CDR3 is CASSPIWGSQGYEQYF. CDR3 coding DNA: TGTGCCAGCAGCCCAATATGGGGCTCGCAGGGGTACGAGCAGTACTTC.

The chain combines TRBV6-5 with TRBJ2-1, with TRBD1 identical over 10 bases. V shed 2 bases, J shed 2 bases, and the junction held 3 bases outside the gene matches. The germline V gene encodes CDR1 MNHEY and CDR2 SVGAGI. The CDR3 has 16 residues. Here the CDR3 reads CASSYEGTGAYNEQFF. In DNA form, the CDR3 reads TGTGCCAGCAGTTACGAAGGGACAGGGGCCTACAATGAGCAGTTCTTC.

For this clone: Distinct nucleotide sequences in the sample also encode this CDR3. J is TRBJ1-5 and V is TRBV27; D might be TRBD1 (5 bases). Trimming shortened V by 5 bases and J by 6 bases, and 11 bases separated the two germline ends. CDR3 length: 13 residues. The germline V gene encodes CDR1 MNHEY and CDR2 SMNVEV (reference sequence). The CDR3 region is CASSLWGGQPQHF. CDR3 nucleotide sequence: TGTGCCAGCAGTCTATGGGGGGGTCAGCCCCAGCATTTT.

The chain combines TRBV19 with TRBJ1-1; D may be TRBD1 (6 bases). Germline loops: CDR1 LNHDA, CDR2 SQIVND (reference sequence). This CDR3 has 18 amino acids. The ends were cut back, 0 bases at V and 3 bases at J, with 20 bases in the middle. In DNA form, the CDR3 reads TGTGCCAGTAGTATAGAACCCGTAGGGGGGGCCTTTTACACTGAAGCTTTCTTT. This gives the protein CASSIEPVGGAFYTEAFF.

This clone showed up just a few times. This chain joins TRBV7-6 and TRBJ2-7; tentative D call: TRBD1 (6 bases). CDR3 size: 15 residues. Germline-derived CDR1 and CDR2 are SGHVS and FNYEAQ. Trimming left V 1 base short and J 1 base short, with 11 bases between. The CDR3 DNA reads TGTGCCAGCAGCTTAGATTCAGGGGCGTCCTACGAGCAGTACTTC. Residues: CASSLDSGASYEQYF.

The chain carries TRBV5-5 and TRBJ1-1; 8 bases line up with TRBD1. V was clipped by 5 bases and J by 3 bases; unmatched bases: 3. Germline values: CDR1 SGHKS, CDR2 YYEKEE (reference sequence). CDR3 length: 13 amino acids. CDR3: CASSQTGDTEAFF. CDR3 bases: TGTGCCAGCAGTCAGACAGGGGACACTGAAGCTTTCTTT.

The J gene is TRBJ2-5, the V gene TRBV24-1; 13 bases are shared with TRBD2. The V gene end was trimmed by 5 bases and the J gene end by 2 bases; junction bases not matched to a gene: 7. This CDR3 region has 17 residues. Germline lookup yields CDR1 KGHDR and CDR2 SFDVKD. The DNA of the CDR3 is TGTGCCACCAGTGGTTGGACTAGCGGGGGTTCTCAAGAGACCCAGTACTTC. Its translation is CATSGWTSGGSQETQYF.

Concerning this clone itself: This may be a read error: a much more frequent sequence differs by one nucleotide. Other DNA sequences in this sample translate to the same CDR3. The rearrangement uses TRBV7-8 and TRBJ2-7; 11 positions agree with TRBD1. Germline CDR1 reads SGHVS; CDR2 reads FQNEAQ. Unmatched junction bases numbered 12, after V lost 7 bases and J lost 10 bases. The length of the CDR3 is 14 residues. In DNA form, the CDR3 reads TGTGCCAGCAACCCCGGACAGGGGGCGCGAGAACAGTACTTC. Translating gives CASNPGQGAREQYF.

This CDR3 reads CATSDSRGQGEKLFF. In nucleotides, the CDR3 is TGTGCCACCAGTGATTCCAGGGGGCAGGGTGAAAAACTGTTTTTT. This sequence joins TRBV24-1 and TRBJ1-4; 8 bases fit TRBD1. The CDR3 is made up of 15 amino acids. CDR1 is KGHDR and CDR2 is SFDVKD in the germline V gene. V dropped 2 bases and J dropped 7; count of bases not matched to a gene: 5.

V is TRBV7-9 and J is TRBJ1-2; unclear D gene. This CDR3 comprises 17 residues. The ends were cut back, 1 base at V and 4 bases at J, with 19 bases in the middle. Germline V CDR1 and CDR2: SEHNR, FQNEAQ (reference sequence). CDR3 in DNA: TGTGCCAGCAGCTTAGTAGGCGGCCGAGGAAGGTTCTATGGCTACACCTTC. Residues: CASSLVGGRGRFYGYTF.